Presented here are 25 T cell receptor beta chains from one specimen sequenced in a study of cytomegalovirus exposure and HLA in healthy donors. Primers for the PCR totalled 60 Vbeta and 13 Jbeta. Here immunoSEQ multiplex PCR was the method, and the copy in TCRdb shows in-frame clones only, minus some. The repertoire includes about 140,000 clones, around 79% of them detected once, and less than 3.5% sits in the top ten. Source material: PBMCs. These receptors were obtained from a male donor in good health and CMV-seronegative.

In its sample, this clone was seen a few times. The chain carries TRBV5-1 and TRBJ1-3; 7 bases fit TRBD1. V lost 3 bases, J lost 0 bases, and 3 bases stayed unmatched. From germline, CDR1 is SGHRS and CDR2 YFSETQ. The CDR3 is made up of 15 amino acids. The CDR3 DNA sequence: TGCGCCAGCAGCTCAGGGACAGTCTCTGGAAACACCATATATTTT. Its protein product is CASSSGTVSGNTIYF.

The genes are TRBV29-1 and TRBJ1-1; 7 positions match TRBD1. The CDR3 sequence is 12 residues long. J gave up 4 bases and V 7 bases, and 6 bases lay outside the gene matches. Germline V gene lookup returns CDR1 SQVTM and CDR2 ANQGSEA. CDR3 sequence: CSGQGGSTEAFF. CDR3 coding DNA: TGCAGCGGACAGGGAGGAAGCACTGAAGCTTTCTTT.

The V call is TRBV19, the J call TRBJ2-1, with D perhaps TRBD2 (5 bases). This CDR3 is built from 17 residues. Germline lookup yields CDR1 LNHDA and CDR2 SQIVND (reference sequence). Trimming shortened V by 5 bases and J by 0 bases, and 17 bases separated the two germline ends. The CDR3 loop is CASSSPFLGSSYNEQFF. The CDR3 DNA reads TGTGCCAGTAGTTCTCCCTTTCTGGGGAGCTCCTACAATGAGCAGTTCTTC. Full variable domain (remainder filled in from reference TRBV19 and TRBJ2-1): DGGITQSPKYLFRKEGQNVTLSCEQNLNHDAMYWYRQDPGQGLRLIYYSQIVNDFQKGDIAEGYSVSREKKESFPLTVTSAQKNPTAFYLCASSSPFLGSSYNEQFFGPGTRLTVL.

The gene calls are TRBV7-2 and TRBJ2-6, with TRBD2 as a possible D gene (5 bases). V was clipped by 1 base and J by 0 bases, with 13 bases between them. The CDR3 has 18 residues. From germline, CDR1 is SGHTA and CDR2 FQGNSA. The DNA for the CDR3 is TGTGCCAGCAGCTTAGGACCGGGGTTCACCTCTGGGGCCAACGTCCTGACTTTC. This codes for CASSLGPGFTSGANVLTF. Full variable domain (rest looked up from reference TRBV7-2 and TRBJ2-6): GAGVSQSPSNKVTEKGKDVELRCDPISGHTALYWYRQSLGQGLEFLIYFQGNSAPDKSGLPSDRFSAERTGGSVSTLTIQRTQQEDSAVYLCASSLGPGFTSGANVLTFGAGSRLTVL.

The gene calls are TRBV18 and TRBJ1-2; 8 bases are shared with TRBD1. With V trimmed by 3 bases and J by 4 bases, 4 bases remained unmatched. CDR3 length equals 14 residues. The germline V gene has CDR1 KGHSH and CDR2 LQKENI. The CDR3 nucleotides are TGTGCCAGCTCACCTGACGACAGGGGCTATGGCTACACCTTC. It codes for CASSPDDRGYGYTF.

The V gene is TRBV4-3, the J gene TRBJ2-7; D perhaps matches TRBD1 (6 bases). V lost 1 base to trimming and J lost 6 bases, with 10 bases between them. Per the germline V gene, CDR1 is LGHNA and CDR2 is YSLEER. The CDR3 sequence is 13 residues long. This chain's CDR3 is CASSQVGALEQYF. The DNA of the CDR3 is TGCGCCAGCAGCCAAGTGGGGGCCCTCGAGCAGTACTTC.

The chain uses TRBV4-1 and TRBJ2-5, with a tentative D call TRBD2 (6 bases). CDR1 and CDR2 (germline): MGHRA, YSYEKL. Trimming left V 5 bases short and J 3 bases short, with 10 bases between. The CDR3 runs 13 residues. The CDR3 sequence: CASSAGTEETQYF. DNA for the CDR3: TGCGCCAGCAGCGCGGGGACCGAAGAGACCCAGTACTTC.

The table lists this clone with many counts. The V gene is TRBV5-5, the J gene TRBJ1-4, with 7 nucleotides matching TRBD1. J lost 7 bases, V lost 7 bases, and 16 bases had no gene match. Germline assignment: CDR1 SGHKS and CDR2 YYEKEE (reference sequence). The CDR3 length is 16 residues. CDR3 DNA sequence: TGTGCCAGCCGCCCCTCGGCCGGGACAGCGGGTGAAAAACTGTTTTTT. This encodes CASRPSAGTAGEKLFF.

This rearrangement joins TRBV5-4 to TRBJ2-1; TRBD2 matches 15 bases. Germline CDR1 reads SGHNT; CDR2 reads YYREEE (reference sequence). CDR3 size: 16 residues. V lost 4 bases and J lost 9; bases outside the gene matches: 8. The CDR3 loop is CASSPGTSGRTGEQFF. The CDR3 DNA is TGTGCCAGCAGCCCTGGGACTAGCGGGAGGACAGGTGAGCAGTTCTTC.

The chain employs TRBV4-3 and TRBJ2-4; D is perhaps TRBD2 (5 bases). V lost 3 bases, J lost 1 base, and 10 bases lay in between. Germline loops: CDR1 LGHNA, CDR2 YSLEER. This CDR3 has 15 amino acids. CDR3 nucleotide sequence: TGCGCCAGCAGCCACTCAGCGGCGGCCAAAAACATTCAGTACTTC. The encoded protein is CASSHSAAAKNIQYF.

The chain links TRBV5-1 to TRBJ2-5; 7 bases are shared with TRBD2. The V segment lost 4 bases and the J segment 3 bases; nucleotides outside the gene matches: 9. Germline V gene sequence: CDR1 SGHRS, CDR2 YFSETQ. The CDR3 runs 15 residues. CDR3 sequence: CASSGDDAGEETQYF. The CDR3 nucleotides read TGCGCCAGCAGCGGAGACGACGCGGGGGAAGAGACCCAGTACTTC.

The DNA of the CDR3 is TGCGCCAGCAGCGGGGGCTGGCAGGGGAAGCTGTTTTTT. It is translated as CASSGGWQGKLFF. V usage is TRBV5-1 and J usage is TRBJ2-2; D is possibly TRBD1 (6 bases). V was pared by 4 bases and J by 12 bases, with 16 bases between. This CDR3 contains 13 residues. The germline V gene has CDR1 SGHRS and CDR2 YFSETQ.

This clone was counted between two and nine times. V usage is TRBV5-4 and J usage is TRBJ1-6; 7 nucleotides match TRBD1. The CDR3 loop spans 15 amino acids. V lost 4 bases, J lost 6 bases, and 7 bases stayed unmatched. CDR1 is SGHNT, CDR2 YYREEE, per germline (reference sequence). CDR3 DNA sequence: TGTGCCAGCAGCATCGGGACAGCCGGTAATTCACCCCTCCACTTT. Translated: CASSIGTAGNSPLHF.

V and J are TRBV28 and TRBJ1-1; no reliable D call. CDR1 and CDR2 from the germline V gene are MDHEN and SYDVKM. V was cut by 3 bases and J by 0 bases, with 8 bases left in between. This CDR3 comprises 14 residues. CDR3 sequence (DNA): TGTGCCAGCAGTTTCTGGGCCATGAACACTGAAGCTTTCTTT. Encoded protein: CASSFWAMNTEAFF.

This clone was observed a single time. J is TRBJ2-3 and V is TRBV11-1; TRBD2 matches at 8 bases. The germline CDR1 and CDR2 sequences are SGHAT and FQDESV (reference sequence). The CDR3 extends over 14 amino acids. Losses at the gene ends were 8 bases for V and 6 bases for J; bases not matched to a gene: 10. The CDR3 DNA reads as TGTGCCAGCTCGCAGCGGGAGACATATGATACGCAGTATTTT. Its translation is CASSQRETYDTQYF.

The V and J genes are TRBV7-2 and TRBJ2-7; D not certain. The CDR3 consists of 13 residues. Looked up from germline, CDR1 is SGHTA and CDR2 is FQGNSA. Trimming left V 3 bases short and J 6 bases short, with 12 bases between. CDR3 coding DNA: TGTGCCAGCAGCTTGGAGAACGTCGCCGAGCAGTACTTC. Translating gives CASSLENVAEQYF. Filled out from reference TRBV7-2 and TRBJ2-7, the complete variable domain reads GAGVSQSPSNKVTEKGKDVELRCDPISGHTALYWYRQSLGQGLEFLIYFQGNSAPDKSGLPSDRFSAERTGGSVSTLTIQRTQQEDSAVYLCASSLENVAEQYFGPGTRLTVT.

The chain recombines TRBV6-5 with TRBJ1-1; maybe TRBD1 (5 bases). The V end lost 5 bases, the J end lost 11 bases, and 15 bases lay between the germline ends. Looked up from germline, CDR1 is MNHEY and CDR2 is SVGAGI. This CDR3 is 12 amino acids long. DNA for the CDR3: TGTGCCAGCAGTCGGGACTCCTGGGTCGCTTTCTTT. It translates to CASSRDSWVAFF.

The chain joins TRBV30 to TRBJ2-2; possibly TRBD2 for D (5 bases). Trimming stripped 2 bases from V and 0 bases from J, with 10 bases between. The germline CDR1 and CDR2 sequences are GTSNPN and SVGIG (reference sequence). The CDR3 is made up of 15 amino acids. The CDR3 here is CAWSLTGSNTGELFF. The CDR3 region has the DNA TGTGCCTGGAGTTTGACGGGGTCGAACACCGGGGAGCTGTTTTTT.

The rearrangement uses TRBV9 and TRBJ2-7, with D perhaps matching TRBD1 (5 bases). Trimming stripped 4 bases from V and 7 bases from J, with 9 bases between. This CDR3 region has 11 residues. The germline gives CDR1 SGDLS, CDR2 YYNGEE. The CDR3 spells CASSSPGEQYF. The CDR3 nucleotides read TGTGCCAGCAGCTCCCCAGGGGAGCAGTACTTC. Full variable domain (rest looked up from reference TRBV9 and TRBJ2-7): DSGVTQTPKHLITATGQRVTLRCSPRSGDLSVYWYQQSLDQGLQFLIQYYNGEERAKGNILERFSAQQFPDLHSELNLSSLELGDSALYFCASSSPGEQYFGPGTRLTVT.

For the CDR3, the DNA is TGCGCCAGCAGCCAAGATCACGGGACAGGCTATGGCTACACCTTC. Translating gives CASSQDHGTGYGYTF. V gene TRBV4-1 combines with J gene TRBJ1-2, with TRBD1 matching over 8 bases. Trimming removed 0 bases from V and 4 bases from J; junction bases left unmatched: 4. The CDR3 length is 15 residues. Germline loops: CDR1 MGHRA, CDR2 YSYEKL.

The gene calls are TRBV7-2 and TRBJ1-1; 7 bases fit TRBD1. Looked up from germline, CDR1 is SGHTA and CDR2 is FQGNSA. The CDR3 extends over 13 amino acids. Germline trimming cut 5 bases from V and 4 bases from J; bases unmatched to any gene: 4. CDR3 bases: TGTGCCAGCAGCCTCGACAGGGTCACTGAAGCTTTCTTT. Its translation is CASSLDRVTEAFF.

This sequence joins TRBV7-9 and TRBJ2-1, with 11 bases matching TRBD1. Per germline, CDR1 SEHNR and CDR2 FQNEAQ (reference sequence). J lost 8 bases, V lost 0 bases, and 6 bases had no gene match. The CDR3 consists of 16 residues. CDR3 loop: CASSLAGTGGGHEQFF. CDR3 coding DNA: TGTGCCAGCAGCTTAGCAGGGACAGGGGGGGGACATGAGCAGTTCTTC.

V gene TRBV5-4 combines with J gene TRBJ2-5, with D hard to call. The CDR3 has 14 residues. Germline V gene sequence: CDR1 SGHNT, CDR2 YYREEE (reference sequence). Trimming stripped 5 bases from V and 4 bases from J, with 15 bases between. The CDR3 loop is CASRPVQSRETQYF. CDR3 bases: TGTGCCAGCAGGCCCGTCCAGTCCCGAGAGACCCAGTACTTC.

The rearrangement uses TRBV7-2 and TRBJ2-1; 9 nucleotides line up with TRBD2. Germline-derived CDR1 and CDR2 are SGHTA and FQGNSA. The CDR3 has 15 residues. V gave up 5 bases and J gave up 8 bases; unmatched junction bases: 10. CDR3 DNA sequence: TGTGCCAGCAGCGAGGGACTAGCAAGTGTCCATGAGCAGTTCTTC. Protein product: CASSEGLASVHEQFF.

CDR3 DNA sequence: TGCGCCAGCAGCCAAGATGATACGGGCACAGATACGCAGTATTTT. Encoded protein: CASSQDDTGTDTQYF. The chain links TRBV4-3 to TRBJ2-3; unclear D gene. This CDR3 contains 15 residues. Germline CDR1 reads LGHNA; CDR2 reads YSLEER. With 0 bases removed from V and 1 base from J, the gap between germline ends came to 8 bases.